The rows below give T cell receptor beta chains drawn from one sample of a study of CD4 T cell repertoires in COVID-19. TCRdb's table, derived via immunoSEQ multiplex PCR, lists solely in-frame clones and lacks some. In the table there are tens of thousands of clones, 80% to 90% of which are singletons. The specimen comprised CD4+ T cells from peripheral blood, sampled after recovery from COVID-19. All receptors derive from a human donor who had COVID-19. Both conserved end residues are part of each CDR3. The D gene is left open where the match is weak. Part of the rows lack a size; the others show once, few, many or a class for expanded clones.

J: TRBJ2-3; size: -; D: TRBD2; V: TRBV4-2; CDR3: CASSLGLAGEYTQYF; DNA: TGTGCCAGCAGCCTAGGACTAGCGGGGGAATATACGCAGTATTTT
J: TRBJ2-3; size: -; D: TRBD2; V: TRBV7-9; CDR3: CASSLATSGNSDTQYF; DNA: TGTGCCAGCAGCTTAGCAACTAGCGGGAATTCAGATACGCAGTATTTT
J: TRBJ1-1; size: few; D: -; V: TRBV7-9; CDR3: CASSLTYQNTEAFF; DNA: TGTGCCAGCAGCTTAACCTATCAGAACACTGAAGCTTTCTTT
J: TRBJ1-5; size: once; D: -; V: TRBV5-8; CDR3: CASSLEGQAYQPQHF; DNA: TGTGCCAGCAGCTTGGAAGGTCAGGCGTATCAGCCCCAGCATTTT
J: TRBJ2-7; size: -; D: TRBD1; V: TRBV10-3; CDR3: CAISGTGASYEQYF; DNA: TGTGCCATCAGTGGGACAGGCGCCTCCTACGAGCAGTACTTC
J: TRBJ2-1; size: -; D: TRBD1; V: TRBV6-5; CDR3: CASSSPTGQGEDEQFF; DNA: TGTGCCAGCAGTTCGCCTACCGGACAGGGAGAGGATGAGCAGTTCTTC
J: TRBJ2-2; size: -; D: -; V: TRBV11-2; CDR3: CASSLREPGLGPGELFF; DNA: TGTGCCAGCAGCTTACGGGAACCGGGGTTGGGTCCCGGGGAGCTGTTTTTT
J: TRBJ1-2; size: few; D: -; V: TRBV18; CDR3: CASSPPAPGGGLGGYTF; DNA: TGTGCCAGCTCACCACCGGCCCCCGGGGGAGGATTGGGTGGCTACACCTTC
J: TRBJ2-3; size: -; D: TRBD1; V: TRBV5-1; CDR3: CASSLEGTGVRVSQYF; DNA: TGCGCCAGCAGCTTGGAAGGGACAGGGGTTAGAGTATCGCAGTATTTT
J: TRBJ2-5; size: -; D: TRBD2; V: TRBV5-8; CDR3: CASSSRVAGGQETQYF; DNA: TGTGCCAGCAGCTCCCGTGTAGCGGGGGGGCAGGAGACCCAGTACTTC
J: TRBJ2-2; size: -; D: -; V: TRBV5-6; CDR3: CASSSFLATGELFF; DNA: TGTGCCAGCAGCTCCTTTCTGGCTACCGGGGAGCTGTTTTTT
J: TRBJ2-7; size: few; D: TRBD1; V: TRBV5-6; CDR3: CASSLATGVSSQYF; DNA: TGTGCCAGCAGCCTGGCGACAGGGGTGTCATCGCAGTACTTC
J: TRBJ2-7; size: -; D: -; V: TRBV30; CDR3: CAWNRVSYEQYF; DNA: TGTGCCTGGAACAGGGTATCCTACGAGCAGTACTTC
J: TRBJ1-1; size: -; D: -; V: TRBV13; CDR3: CASSPRWMGTEAFF; DNA: TGTGCCAGCAGCCCGAGGTGGATGGGCACTGAAGCTTTCTTT
J: TRBJ2-7; size: once; D: -; V: TRBV6-5; CDR3: CASSSEGGGGTYEQYF; DNA: TGTGCCAGCAGTTCCGAGGGGGGGGGAGGAACCTACGAGCAGTACTTC
J: TRBJ1-2; size: -; D: -; V: TRBV18; CDR3: CASSPPEKRYGYTF; DNA: TGTGCCAGCTCACCTCCAGAGAAGCGGTATGGCTACACCTTC
J: TRBJ1-2; size: -; D: -; V: TRBV3-1/TRBV3-2; CDR3: CASSQAGYGYTF; DNA: TGTGCCAGCAGCCAAGCCGGATATGGCTACACCTTC
J: TRBJ2-5; size: -; D: -; V: TRBV5-1; CDR3: CASSWDGPEGTQYF; DNA: TGCGCCAGCAGCTGGGACGGACCGGAGGGGACCCAGTACTTC
J: TRBJ1-1; size: -; D: -; V: TRBV7-9; CDR3: CASSLSGGRNTEAFF; DNA: TGTGCCAGCAGCTTGTCTGGCGGACGAAACACTGAAGCTTTCTTT
J: TRBJ1-5; size: -; D: TRBD1; V: TRBV19; CDR3: CASNQQGARQPQHF; DNA: TGTGCCAGCAATCAACAGGGGGCGCGTCAGCCCCAGCATTTT
J: TRBJ2-5; size: -; D: TRBD2; V: TRBV27; CDR3: CASSSAGLTGETQYF; DNA: TGTGCCAGCAGTTCGGCGGGACTAACCGGAGAGACCCAGTACTTC
J: TRBJ1-1; size: few; D: TRBD1; V: TRBV19; CDR3: CASRGGQGGNTEAFF; DNA: TGTGCCAGTAGAGGAGGGCAGGGGGGTAACACTGAAGCTTTCTTT